A selection of T cell receptor beta chains follows, all from one sample in a study of T cell responses to AZD1222 COVID-19 vaccine. The table came from immunoSEQ multiplex PCR; TCRdb's copy has only in-frame clones and leaves some out. This repertoire shows roughly 72,000 clones, about 91% found once; its top ten account for 10%. This sample comprised peripheral blood, obtained 28 days after the second dose of the MenACWY control vaccine. Every receptor here comes from an adult who received the MenACWY meningococcal vaccine as a control. Each CDR3 is given with its conserved first and last residue. The D gene is left open where the match is weak. Rows give clone size only sometimes, using once, few, many, or a class for an expanded clone.

.	TRBV9	TRBJ1-3	.	CASSVDIGGEGSGNTIYF	TGTGCCAGCAGCGTAGATATCGGGGGAGAAGGCTCTGGAAACACCATATATTTT
.	TRBV15	TRBJ2-1	.	CATSRQTSYNEQFF	TGTGCCACCAGCAGGCAGACCTCCTACAATGAGCAGTTCTTC
.	TRBV3-1/TRBV3-2	TRBJ1-1	TRBD1	CASSQEPQGVTEAFF	TGTGCCAGCAGCCAAGAACCCCAGGGGGTCACTGAAGCTTTCTTT
.	TRBV4-3	TRBJ1-1	.	CASSQDSSINTEAFF	TGCGCCAGCAGCCAAGATAGTTCGATAAACACTGAAGCTTTCTTT
.	TRBV30	TRBJ1-1	TRBD1	CAWSVRLAGGYEAFF	TGTGCCTGGAGTGTAAGGTTGGCAGGGGGGTATGAAGCTTTCTTT
few	TRBV11-2	TRBJ2-1	TRBD2	CASSLWRGGYEQFF	TGTGCCAGCAGCTTATGGCGGGGGGGCTATGAGCAGTTCTTC
.	TRBV7-2	TRBJ1-5	.	CASSLNAAGRQPQHF	TGTGCCAGCAGCTTAAATGCGGCAGGGCGTCAGCCCCAGCATTTT
once	TRBV7-2	TRBJ2-7	.	CASNQRQGSTYEQYF	TGTGCCTCCAACCAGCGGCAGGGATCGACTTACGAGCAGTACTTC
.	TRBV14	TRBJ1-1	.	CASSQDGYRSRGREAFF	TGTGCCAGCAGCCAAGATGGGTACCGGTCAAGGGGCCGGGAAGCTTTCTTT
.	TRBV12-3/TRBV12-4	TRBJ1-5	.	CASSLEGDQPQHF	TGTGCCAGCAGTTTAGAGGGGGATCAGCCCCAGCATTTT
.	TRBV5-1	TRBJ2-7	TRBD1	CASSLAGTVTYEQYF	TGCGCCAGCAGCTTGGCTGGGACAGTCACCTACGAGCAGTACTTC
once	TRBV2	TRBJ1-6	.	CASSLARSGSPLHF	TGTGCCAGCAGCTTGGCCCGTTCTGGGTCACCCCTCCACTTT
.	TRBV6-1	TRBJ1-5	.	CASSEAANQPQHF	TGTGCCAGCAGTGAAGCGGCAAATCAGCCCCAGCATTTT
.	TRBV5-1	TRBJ2-7	.	CASSETPFGPGEQYF	TGCGCCAGCAGCGAAACCCCCTTTGGACCAGGGGAGCAGTACTTC
.	TRBV18	TRBJ1-2	.	CASSPEGGFYGYTF	TGTGCCAGCTCACCAGAGGGGGGCTTCTATGGCTACACCTTC
.	TRBV5-1	TRBJ2-7	.	CASSLDRAGEQYF	TGCGCCAGCAGCTTGGACAGGGCGGGCGAGCAGTACTTC
once	TRBV9	TRBJ2-7	.	CASSVDGALGEQYF	TGTGCCAGCAGCGTAGACGGAGCGTTGGGCGAGCAGTACTTC
.	TRBV7-8	TRBJ2-5	.	CASSFQSQETQYF	TGTGCCAGCAGCTTCCAGAGCCAAGAGACCCAGTACTTC
.	TRBV11-3	TRBJ2-3	TRBD1	CASSRDSPDTQYF	TGTGCCAGCAGCCGGGACAGCCCAGATACGCAGTATTTT
.	TRBV28	TRBJ2-7	.	CASKKGLSSYEQYF	TGTGCCAGCAAAAAGGGCTTAAGCTCCTACGAGCAGTACTTC
.	TRBV4-2	TRBJ1-4	TRBD1	CASSQDRGGNEKLFF	TGTGCCAGCAGCCAAGACAGGGGGGGAAATGAAAAACTGTTTTTT
.	TRBV10-3	TRBJ1-2	.	CAISDQAIWGYTF	TGTGCCATCAGTGACCAGGCTATCTGGGGCTACACCTTC
.	TRBV6-5	TRBJ1-5	.	CASTEQVNQPQHF	TGTGCCAGCACCGAACAGGTGAATCAGCCCCAGCATTTT
.	TRBV4-1	TRBJ1-2	.	CASSQDLQWAPDGYTF	TGCGCCAGCAGCCAAGATCTCCAGTGGGCACCCGATGGCTACACCTTC
.	TRBV6-5	TRBJ1-1	.	CASSRSQGSRTEAFF	TGTGCCAGCAGCCGGTCCCAAGGAAGTAGGACTGAAGCTTTCTTT
.	TRBV7-2	TRBJ2-1	TRBD2	CASSSGLAGGTEQFF	TGTGCCAGCAGCTCTGGACTAGCGGGGGGGACTGAGCAGTTCTTC
.	TRBV6-1	TRBJ2-1	TRBD2	CASSESTSGGLSSYNEQFF	TGTGCCAGCAGTGAATCCACTAGCGGGGGGTTAAGCTCCTACAATGAGCAGTTCTTC
.	TRBV19	TRBJ2-5	TRBD1	CASSIETGGRETQYF	TGTGCCAGTAGTATAGAAACAGGGGGCCGAGAGACCCAGTACTTC
many	TRBV4-3	TRBJ1-1	TRBD1	CASYSIRDRVNTEAFF	TGCGCCAGCTATTCGATCCGGGACAGGGTGAACACTGAAGCTTTCTTT
.	TRBV12-3/TRBV12-4	TRBJ1-5	.	CASSPGRNQPQHF	TGTGCCAGCAGTCCAGGCCGGAATCAGCCCCAGCATTTT
.	TRBV19	TRBJ1-5	.	CASSMVSLGQPQHF	TGTGCCAGTAGTATGGTTTCGCTGGGACAGCCCCAGCATTTT
.	TRBV10-3	TRBJ1-6	.	CAISENPSSYNSPLHF	TGTGCCATCAGTGAGAACCCCAGCTCCTATAATTCACCCCTCCACTTT
.	TRBV28	TRBJ1-4	.	CASRTPQGPNEKLFF	TGTGCCAGCAGGACGCCGCAGGGACCAAATGAAAAACTGTTTTTT
.	TRBV6-1	TRBJ1-1	.	CASSERWDTEAFF	TGTGCCAGCAGTGAAAGGTGGGACACTGAAGCTTTCTTT